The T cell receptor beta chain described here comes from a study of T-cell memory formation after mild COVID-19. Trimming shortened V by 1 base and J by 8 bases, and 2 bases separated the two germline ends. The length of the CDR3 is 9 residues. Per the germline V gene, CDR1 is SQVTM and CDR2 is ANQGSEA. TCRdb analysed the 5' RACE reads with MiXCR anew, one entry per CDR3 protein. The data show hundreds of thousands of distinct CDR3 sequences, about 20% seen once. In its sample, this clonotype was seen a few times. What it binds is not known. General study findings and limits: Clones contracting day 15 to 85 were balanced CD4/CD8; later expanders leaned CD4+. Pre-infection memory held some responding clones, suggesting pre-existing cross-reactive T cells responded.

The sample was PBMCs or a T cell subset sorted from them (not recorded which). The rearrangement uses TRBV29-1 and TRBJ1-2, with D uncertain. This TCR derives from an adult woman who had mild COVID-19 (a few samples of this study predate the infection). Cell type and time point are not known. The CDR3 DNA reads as TGCAGCGTTGAAGCGGGCTACACCTTC. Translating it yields CSVEAGYTF.